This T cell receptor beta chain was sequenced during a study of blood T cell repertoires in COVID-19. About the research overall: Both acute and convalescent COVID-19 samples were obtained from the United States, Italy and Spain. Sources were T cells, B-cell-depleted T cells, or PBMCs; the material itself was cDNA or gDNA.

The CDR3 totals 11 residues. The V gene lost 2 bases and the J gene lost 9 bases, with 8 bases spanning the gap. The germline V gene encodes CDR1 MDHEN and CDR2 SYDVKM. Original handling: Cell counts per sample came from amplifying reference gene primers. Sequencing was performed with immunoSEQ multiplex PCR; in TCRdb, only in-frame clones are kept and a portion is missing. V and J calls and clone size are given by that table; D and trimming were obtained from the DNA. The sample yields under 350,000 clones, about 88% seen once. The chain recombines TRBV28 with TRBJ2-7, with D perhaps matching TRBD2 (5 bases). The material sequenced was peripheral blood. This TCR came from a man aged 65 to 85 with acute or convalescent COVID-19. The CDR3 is CASSLTAVQYF. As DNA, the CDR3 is TGTGCCAGCAGTTTAACAGCGGTGCAGTACTTC. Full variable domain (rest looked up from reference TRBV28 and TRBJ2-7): DVKVTQSSRYLVKRTGEKVFLECVQDMDHENMFWYRQDPGLGLRLIYFSYDVKMKEKGDIPEGYSVSREKKERFSLILESASTNQTSMYLCASSLTAVQYFGPGTRLTVT.